The 15 T cell receptor beta chains in this list originate from one sample, sequenced in a study of blood T cells in healthy people across ages (dated by TCRdb to 2015 to 2017). The library was produced with 5' RACE. The run used an Illumina HiSeq 2500. The second PCR ran for roughly 7 to 12 cycles and used a J-beta primer mix along with a sample-barcoded 5' primer. Starting from the raw public reads, TCRdb applied fastp trimming at Q25, assembled clones with MiXCR and retained in-frame beta chains. Under each unique CDR3 protein, matching rows form one entry showing the most common genes and DNA. The sample table lists approximately 1,100,000 distinct CDR3 sequences, 40% to 45% of them with a count of one. Clones ranked in the top ten supply around 18% of the sample. The source material was blood. These receptors all stem from an older woman in good health.

In its sample, this clonotype was seen a few times. V and J are TRBV6-5 and TRBJ1-5; the D gene is possibly TRBD1 (5 bases). The CDR3 covers 13 residues. Germline assignment: CDR1 MNHEY and CDR2 SVGAGI. V was cut by 8 bases and J by 5 bases, with 13 bases left in between. The CDR3 nucleotides are TGTGCCAGCCGGTGGGGCAGTGATCAGCCCCAGCATTTT. It codes for CASRWGSDQPQHF.

This clonotype has only a few counts. CDR3 DNA: TGTGCCAGCAGTGAAAACAGGGAAGTGAACAATGAGCAGTTCTTC. As protein: CASSENREVNNEQFF. The gene calls are TRBV28 and TRBJ2-1; possible D gene TRBD1, 6 bases. With 5 bases removed from V and 5 bases from J, the gap between germline ends came to 16 bases. This CDR3 contains 15 residues. Germline V CDR1 and CDR2: MDHEN, SYDVKM.

V usage is TRBV27 and J usage is TRBJ1-6, with D unclear. This CDR3 contains 13 residues. Germline-derived CDR1 and CDR2 are MNHEY and SMNVEV (reference sequence). The V end was cut by 0 bases, the J end by 10 bases, with 7 bases between. The DNA of the CDR3 is TGTGCCAGCAGTTTATCGGGGATGTCACCCCTCCACTTT. Translating it yields CASSLSGMSPLHF.

In its sample, this clonotype was seen a few times. This chain connects TRBV6-5 to TRBJ2-1; the match to TRBD2 covers 7 bases. The V and J ends lost 8 bases and 4 bases, in that order; junction bases with no gene match: 11. The CDR3 extends over 15 amino acids. Germline lookup yields CDR1 MNHEY and CDR2 SVGAGI. CDR3 DNA: TGTGCCAGCGCCGAAGCGGGATCGAGTTACAATGAGCAGTTCTTC. Protein sequence: CASAEAGSSYNEQFF.

This chain connects TRBV6-2 or TRBV6-3 to TRBJ2-3, with D possibly matching TRBD1 (6 bases). Trimming removed 5 bases from V and 10 bases from J, with 28 bases in between. Germline lookup yields CDR1 MNHEY and CDR2 SVGEGT. The CDR3 is made up of 17 amino acids. CDR3 loop: CASSQSSGTRFTRAQYF. In DNA, the CDR3 is TGTGCCAGCAGTCAATCCTCGGGGACAAGGTTCACCCGAGCGCAGTATTTT.

This chain joins TRBV4-1 and TRBJ2-3; perhaps D is TRBD1 or TRBD2 (5 bases each). In germline, CDR1 is MGHRA, CDR2 YSYEKL. The CDR3 sequence is 15 residues long. Trimming removed 0 bases from V and 2 bases from J, with 9 bases in between. The CDR3 sequence: CASSQDWGSTDTQYF. CDR3 sequence (DNA): TGCGCCAGCAGCCAAGATTGGGGGTCCACAGATACGCAGTATTTT.

The sample holds many counts of this clonotype. As DNA, the CDR3 is TGTGCCAGCAGCGTAGTGGGAGCGGGAGGGCCCCTCTCCTACAATGAGCAGTTCTTC. This encodes CASSVVGAGGPLSYNEQFF. The chain has TRBV9 and TRBJ2-1; 10 nucleotides match TRBD2. V trimming: 0 bases; J trimming: 0 bases; junction bases outside the gene matches: 9. The CDR3 runs 19 residues. Germline V gene sequence: CDR1 SGDLS, CDR2 YYNGEE.

The V call is TRBV7-9, the J call TRBJ1-1; D remains unclear. This CDR3 is 14 amino acids long. Trimming stripped 5 bases from V and 1 base from J, with 11 bases between. Germline V gene sequence: CDR1 SEHNR, CDR2 FQNEAQ (reference sequence). The CDR3 sequence is CASSEHLANTEAFF. CDR3 bases: TGTGCCAGCAGCGAACACCTAGCGAACACTGAAGCTTTCTTT.

The chain uses TRBV6-1 and TRBJ1-5, with 11 bases aligning to TRBD1. CDR1 MNHNS and CDR2 SASEGT come from the germline V gene. The CDR3 covers 17 residues. Trimming cost V 5 bases and J 4 bases; bases outside gene matches: 10. CDR3 in DNA: TGTGCCAGCAGTACGGACAGGGGGCAAGCCAGGAATCAGCCCCAGCATTTT. It encodes CASSTDRGQARNQPQHF.

This chain connects TRBV30 to TRBJ2-5; weak D call: TRBD1 (5 bases). The CDR3 length is 13 residues. V lost 5 bases to trimming and J lost 11 bases, with 21 bases between them. The germline CDR1 and CDR2 sequences are GTSNPN and SVGIG (reference sequence). The DNA for the CDR3 is TGTGCCTGGGTACAGGTCCTAGGCGATGAGCAGTACTTC. This translates into CAWVQVLGDEQYF.

This sequence joins TRBV7-9 and TRBJ2-7; D unresolved. This CDR3 contains 13 residues. The V end was cut by 1 base, the J end by 2 bases, with 6 bases between. The germline V gene has CDR1 SEHNR and CDR2 FQNEAQ (reference sequence). CDR3 nucleotide sequence: TGTGCCAGCAGCTTAGGAATGACCTACGAGCAGTACTTC. Translated, it gives CASSLGMTYEQYF.

The rearrangement joins TRBV14 to TRBJ1-6, with D hard to call. This CDR3 region has 13 residues. The V and J ends lost 1 base and 11 bases respectively, with 9 bases between them. Germline V gene lookup returns CDR1 SGHDN and CDR2 FVKESK. Here the CDR3 reads CASSQGLSPPLHF. DNA of the CDR3: TGTGCCAGCAGCCAAGGGTTGTCTCCACCCCTCCACTTT.

The chain employs TRBV27 and TRBJ2-2; D is uncertain. CDR1 and CDR2 from the germline V gene are MNHEY and SMNVEV (reference sequence). V was cut by 5 bases and J by 4 bases, with 8 bases left in between. This CDR3 is 13 amino acids long. CDR3 sequence reads: CASSPVGTGELFF. CDR3 DNA: TGTGCCAGCAGTCCAGTCGGCACCGGGGAGCTGTTTTTT.

CDR3 DNA sequence: TGCGCCAGCAGCTTTCCAGCCTACAATGAGCAGTACTTC. This sequence encodes CASSFPAYNEQYF. The rearrangement links TRBV4-1 to TRBJ2-5, with D unresolved. The germline V gene has CDR1 MGHRA and CDR2 YSYEKL. V was trimmed by 5 bases and J by 11 bases, leaving 18 bases between them. The CDR3 is made up of 13 amino acids.

The rearrangement links TRBV7-2 to TRBJ1-5; D is perhaps TRBD1 (6 bases). The CDR3 runs to 15 residues. Per germline, CDR1 SGHTA and CDR2 FQGNSA. V lost 5 bases and J lost 5, with 16 bases in between. CDR3 nucleotide sequence: TGTGCCAGCAGCAGCAGGGGATCGTTGTATCAGCCCCAGCATTTT. The encoded protein is CASSSRGSLYQPQHF. The whole variable domain, remainder taken from reference TRBV7-2 and TRBJ1-5, is GAGVSQSPSNKVTEKGKDVELRCDPISGHTALYWYRQSLGQGLEFLIYFQGNSAPDKSGLPSDRFSAERTGGSVSTLTIQRTQQEDSAVYLCASSSRGSLYQPQHFGDGTRLSIL.